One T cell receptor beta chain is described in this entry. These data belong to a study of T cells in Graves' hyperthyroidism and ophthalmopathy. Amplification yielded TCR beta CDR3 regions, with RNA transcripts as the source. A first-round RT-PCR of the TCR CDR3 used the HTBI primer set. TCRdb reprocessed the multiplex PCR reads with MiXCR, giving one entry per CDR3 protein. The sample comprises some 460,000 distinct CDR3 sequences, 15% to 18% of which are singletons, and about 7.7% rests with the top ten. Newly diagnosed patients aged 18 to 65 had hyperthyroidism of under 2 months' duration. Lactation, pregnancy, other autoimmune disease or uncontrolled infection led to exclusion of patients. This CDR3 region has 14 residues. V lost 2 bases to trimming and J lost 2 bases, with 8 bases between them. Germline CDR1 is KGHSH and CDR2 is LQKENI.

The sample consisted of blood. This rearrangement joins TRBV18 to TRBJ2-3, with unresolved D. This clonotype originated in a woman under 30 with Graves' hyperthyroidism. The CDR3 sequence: CASSPVLTTDTQYF. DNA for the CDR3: TGTGCCAGCTCACCAGTCCTGACCACAGATACGCAGTATTTT.